This T cell receptor (beta chain) was documented in a study of early T cells in non-severe SARS-CoV-2 infection. This clonotype was found many times. Each cDNA molecule carried a unique molecular identifier. Via MiXCR, TCRdb re-called the 5' RACE reads, giving one row per CDR3 protein. The table has 50,000 to 75,000 distinct CDR3 sequences, approximately 6% seen once. The CDR3 sequence is 14 residues long. Unmatched junction bases numbered 2, after V lost 3 bases and J lost 2 bases. The V gene's germline CDR1 is LNHDA and CDR2 SQIVND (reference sequence). The rearrangement uses TRBV19 and TRBJ2-3, with 7 positions matching TRBD1. This TCR was recovered from an adult who was a healthcare worker with PCR-confirmed SARS-CoV-2 infection or an uninfected control (not recorded which). Sequencing used whole blood, obtained at baseline. Here the CDR3 reads CASSIGQDTDTQYF. The CDR3 region has the DNA TGTGCCAGTAGTATCGGACAGGACACAGATACGCAGTATTTT.